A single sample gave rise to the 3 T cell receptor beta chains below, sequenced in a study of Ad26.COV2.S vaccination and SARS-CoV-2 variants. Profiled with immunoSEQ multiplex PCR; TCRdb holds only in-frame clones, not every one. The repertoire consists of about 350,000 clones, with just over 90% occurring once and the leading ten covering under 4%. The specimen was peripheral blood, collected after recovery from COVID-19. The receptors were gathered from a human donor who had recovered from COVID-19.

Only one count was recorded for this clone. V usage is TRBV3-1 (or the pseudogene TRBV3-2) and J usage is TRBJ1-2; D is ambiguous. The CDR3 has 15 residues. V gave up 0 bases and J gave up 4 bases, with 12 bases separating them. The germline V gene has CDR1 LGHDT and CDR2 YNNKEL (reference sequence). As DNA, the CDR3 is TGTGCCAGCAGCCAAGATCATACGGGATTCTATGGCTACACCTTC. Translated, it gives CASSQDHTGFYGYTF.

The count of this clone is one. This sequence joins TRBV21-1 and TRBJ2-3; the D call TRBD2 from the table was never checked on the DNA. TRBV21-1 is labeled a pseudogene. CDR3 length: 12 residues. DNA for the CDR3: TGTGCCAGCCCTAGGCTCCCAGATACGCAGTATTTT. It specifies CASPRLPDTQYF.

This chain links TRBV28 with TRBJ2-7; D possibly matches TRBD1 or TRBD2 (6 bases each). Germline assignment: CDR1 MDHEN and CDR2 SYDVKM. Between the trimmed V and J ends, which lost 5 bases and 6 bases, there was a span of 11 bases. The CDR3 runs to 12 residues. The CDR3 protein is CASSLGGFEQYF. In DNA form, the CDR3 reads TGTGCCAGCAGTCTAGGGGGGTTCGAGCAGTACTTC.